This T cell receptor (beta chain) was obtained from a study of blood T cell repertoires in COVID-19 (dated by TCRdb to the early 2020s). For the study in its entirety: Samples covering the acute and convalescent phases of COVID-19 were provided by collaborators in the United States, Italy and Spain. The material from the prospective study consisted of cDNA or gDNA derived from T cells, B-cell-depleted T cells, or PBMCs. The dataset comprised deeply sampled blood TCRbeta repertoires from subjects exposed to, actively infected with, or recovered from COVID-19. The repertoires were released in a freely available public database meant as a resource for research on the immune response to SARS-CoV-2. The samples were drawn from the first 160 participants of the ongoing ImmuneRACE study and from 1,254 subjects provided by 6 global collaborators. Sample metadata almost always included a de-identified subject ID, COVID-19 status, age in years and sex. HLA class I and class II types, where available, came from metadata supplied by the sample provider rather than from assay-based typing. What the authors observed across the whole study: The amount of clinical and demographic metadata varied by source and participant and was provided uncurated.

As for this clone: Its antigen is still unknown. There are no base qualities to consult, and no much larger clone falls within one base.

The CDR3 numbers 14 residues from cysteine through phenylalanine. Only CDR3 DNA remains: 42 bases, in frame from the first base. From a lookup of the germline V gene, CDR1 and CDR2 are LGHNT and FRNRAP. V is cut by 6 bases and J by 7 bases, and the space between the germline ends is 13 bases. Each collaborating institution followed its own protocols to collect whole blood in K2EDTA tubes. For TCRbeta analysis, collaborators shipped samples in one of three forms: frozen whole blood, isolated PBMCs, or DNA extracted from either of those sample types. TCRbeta CDR3 regions were amplified from genomic DNA using the immunoSEQ Assay, a bias-controlled multiplex PCR. In the authors' own workflow: Nucleated cell counts per sample were estimated from amplification of reference gene primers within the assay. Sequence reads were collapsed and filtered to measure the absolute abundance of every unique TCRbeta CDR3 rearrangement. Productive Simpson clonality was computed per sample as the square root of Simpson's diversity index over productive rearrangements. TCRdb provides this immuneACCESS table in a form limited to in-frame rearrangements. Some clones are lacking; in checked studies, under half of them reflect an unresolved V gene, and why the rest are absent is not known. The V and J calls and the clone size are those of that table, but D and trimming were determined from the DNA. The sample includes about 100,000 clones, with roughly nine tenths observed a single time. The top ten hold roughly 7.3% of the sample.

The sequence links TRBV12-5 to TRBJ1-6; no D gene is confidently identified. Sequencing was carried out using peripheral blood. The TCR was taken from a man younger than 45 in a cohort sampled during active COVID-19. The CDR3 sequence is CASGRGRGNSPLHF. The DNA is TGTGCTAGTGGAAGAGGGCGAGGCAATTCACCCCTCCACTTT.